This is a list of T cell receptor beta chains from one sample in a study of T cells in localized non-small cell lung cancer. Libraries were prepared by immunoSEQ multiplex PCR; TCRdb keeps only in-frame clonotypes and omits some of them. The data hold tens of thousands of clones, with over 75% observed a single time. Sequencing used peripheral blood, obtained before any cancer treatment. These receptors were collected from a female donor of 60 years or more with stage I lung adenocarcinoma. CDR3s include the opening cysteine and the closing phenylalanine or tryptophan. The D gene is left open where the match is weak. Only some rows state a clone size, as once, few, many or a class for expanded clones.

D: TRBD2; J: TRBJ2-3; size: .; V: TRBV7-9; DNA: TGTGCCAGCAGCTCACCCGGGACTAGCGGGGGAAAGCAGTATTTT; CDR3: CASSSPGTSGGKQYF
D: TRBD1; J: TRBJ2-7; size: .; V: TRBV28; DNA: TGTGCCAGCAGTTTGTATAGTTCGGGGACAGGGCGCTACGAGCAGTACTTC; CDR3: CASSLYSSGTGRYEQYF
D: .; J: TRBJ2-1; size: .; V: TRBV4-1; DNA: TGCGCCAGCAGCCAAGATCCTTTTTCAGGGAATGAGCAGTTCTTC; CDR3: CASSQDPFSGNEQFF
D: .; J: TRBJ1-4; size: .; V: TRBV7-9; DNA: TGTGCCAGCAGCCGCCCGGGGGGCGCGACACCTAATGAAAAACTGTTTTTT; CDR3: CASSRPGGATPNEKLFF
D: .; J: TRBJ2-1; size: .; V: TRBV30; DNA: TGTGCCTGGAGTGTACCGGATTTGTACAATGAGCAGTTCTTC; CDR3: CAWSVPDLYNEQFF
D: .; J: TRBJ1-4; size: .; V: TRBV7-2; DNA: TGTGCCAGCAGCGGAGGTGCTAACAGAAATGAAAAACTGTTTTTT; CDR3: CASSGGANRNEKLFF
D: TRBD2; J: TRBJ2-2; size: once; V: TRBV18; DNA: TGTGCCAGCTCACCCCCCGGGGGGGCGCGTAGCACCGGGGAGCTGTTTTTT; CDR3: CASSPPGGARSTGELFF
D: .; J: TRBJ2-3; size: .; V: TRBV5-1; DNA: TGCGCCAGCAGCTTGGACAGGTCTAGCACAGATACGCAGTATTTT; CDR3: CASSLDRSSTDTQYF
D: TRBD2; J: TRBJ2-1; size: .; V: TRBV6-4; DNA: TGTGCCAGCAGTGACTCTGGGAGCGGGGGTGGGAATGAGCAGTTCTTC; CDR3: CASSDSGSGGGNEQFF
D: .; J: TRBJ1-1; size: .; V: TRBV9; DNA: TGTGCCAGCAGCGTAGAGCCACTTATGAACACTGAAGCTTTCTTT; CDR3: CASSVEPLMNTEAFF
D: .; J: TRBJ2-7; size: .; V: TRBV6-5; DNA: TGTGCCAGCAGTGTACAGGGCAGGGACTACGAGCAGTACTTC; CDR3: CASSVQGRDYEQYF
D: .; J: TRBJ1-3; size: .; V: TRBV15; DNA: TGTGCCACCAGCAAGGCCAGGTCCCTGAGCTCTGGAAACACCATATATTTT; CDR3: CATSKARSLSSGNTIYF
D: TRBD2; J: TRBJ2-5; size: .; V: TRBV29-1; DNA: TGCAGCGTTGTGGCTAGCGGGGGAGAGACCCAGTACTTC; CDR3: CSVVASGGETQYF